This T cell receptor beta chain emerged from a study of shared clonotypes between healthy human individuals. Concerning this clone itself: What it recognizes is unknown.

The table came from immunoSEQ multiplex PCR; TCRdb's copy has only in-frame clones and leaves some out. The sample holds 1,400,000 or so clones, around 98.5% seen once. Trimming took off 6 bases at V and 1 base at J, with 13 bases between the two ends. There are 15 residues in the CDR3. Germline loops: CDR1 KGHSH, CDR2 LQKENI. Overall study findings and caveats: Exclusively blood specimens were collected; tissue repertoires likely differ. Lower generation probabilities were found for non-shared clonotypes than for those shared by all four donors. Richness estimates generally favored naive over memory subsets. When naive CD4 clonotypes were compared across a few donors, about 5% were shared.

The receptor was isolated from a man aged 30 to 39 in good health. This chain joins TRBV18 and TRBJ1-5; perhaps TRBD1 as D (5 bases). The sequencing input was naive CD4+ T cells sorted from blood. Regarding subset: CD45RA+ positively selected. The CDR3 region is CASSRAGSSNQPQHF. The CDR3 DNA follows: TGTGCCAGCTCCCGGGCAGGGTCGAGCAATCAGCCCCAGCATTTT.